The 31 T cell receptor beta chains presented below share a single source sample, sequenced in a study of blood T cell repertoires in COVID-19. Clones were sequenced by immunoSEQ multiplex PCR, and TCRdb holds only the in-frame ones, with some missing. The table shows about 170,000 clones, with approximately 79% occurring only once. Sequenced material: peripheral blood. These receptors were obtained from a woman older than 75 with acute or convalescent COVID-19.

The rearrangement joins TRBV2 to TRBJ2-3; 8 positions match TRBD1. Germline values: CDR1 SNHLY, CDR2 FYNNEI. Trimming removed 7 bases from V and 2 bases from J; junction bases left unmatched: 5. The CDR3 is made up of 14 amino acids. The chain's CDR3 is CASITGGYTDTQYF. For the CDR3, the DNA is TGTGCCAGCATTACAGGGGGTTACACAGATACGCAGTATTTT.

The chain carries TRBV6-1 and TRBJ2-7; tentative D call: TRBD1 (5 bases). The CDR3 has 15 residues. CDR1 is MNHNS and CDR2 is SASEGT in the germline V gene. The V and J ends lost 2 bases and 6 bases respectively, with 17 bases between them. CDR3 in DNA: TGTGCCAGCAGTGAACCAACAGGAAAAAGGGGCGAGCAGTACTTC. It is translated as CASSEPTGKRGEQYF.

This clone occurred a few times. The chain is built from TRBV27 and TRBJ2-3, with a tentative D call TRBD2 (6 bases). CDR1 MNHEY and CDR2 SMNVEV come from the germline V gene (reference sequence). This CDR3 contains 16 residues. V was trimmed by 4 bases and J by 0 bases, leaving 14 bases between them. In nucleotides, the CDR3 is TGTGCCAGCAGTTCCTACGGGGGAGTTAGCACAGATACGCAGTATTTT. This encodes CASSSYGGVSTDTQYF.

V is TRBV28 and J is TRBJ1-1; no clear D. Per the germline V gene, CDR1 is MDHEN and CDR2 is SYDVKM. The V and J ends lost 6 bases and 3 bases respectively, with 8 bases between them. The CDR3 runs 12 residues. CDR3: CASSHQDTEAFF. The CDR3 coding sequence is TGTGCCAGCAGCCACCAGGACACTGAAGCTTTCTTT.

CDR3 in amino acids: CASGGQQQETQYF. DNA of the CDR3: TGTGCCAGCGGGGGACAGCAACAAGAGACCCAGTACTTC. The V gene is TRBV2, the J gene TRBJ2-5; 7 nucleotides align to TRBD1. Germline V lookup: CDR1 SNHLY, CDR2 FYNNEI. The ends lost 8 bases at V and 2 bases at J; junction bases unmatched: 5. The CDR3 contains 13 residues.

CDR3 in DNA: TGTGCCACCAGTGATCCCACTAGCGGGCGCCAAGATACGCAGTATTTT. Protein product: CATSDPTSGRQDTQYF. V gene TRBV24-1 combines with J gene TRBJ2-3, with TRBD2 matching 9 bases. Per germline, CDR1 KGHDR and CDR2 SFDVKD. V was clipped by 3 bases and J by 5 bases; unmatched bases: 8. This CDR3 region has 16 residues.

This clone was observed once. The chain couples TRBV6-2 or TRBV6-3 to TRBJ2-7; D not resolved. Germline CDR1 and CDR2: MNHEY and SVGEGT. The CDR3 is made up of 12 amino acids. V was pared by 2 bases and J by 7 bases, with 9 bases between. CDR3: CASSYDSREQYF. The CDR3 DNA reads TGTGCCAGCAGTTACGATTCCAGGGAGCAGTACTTC.

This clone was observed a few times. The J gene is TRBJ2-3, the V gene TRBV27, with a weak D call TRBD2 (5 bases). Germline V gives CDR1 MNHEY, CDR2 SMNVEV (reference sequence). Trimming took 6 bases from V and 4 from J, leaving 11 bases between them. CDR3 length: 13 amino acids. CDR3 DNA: TGTGCCAGCAGCCACCGCGGGCCAGATACGCAGTATTTT. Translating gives CASSHRGPDTQYF.

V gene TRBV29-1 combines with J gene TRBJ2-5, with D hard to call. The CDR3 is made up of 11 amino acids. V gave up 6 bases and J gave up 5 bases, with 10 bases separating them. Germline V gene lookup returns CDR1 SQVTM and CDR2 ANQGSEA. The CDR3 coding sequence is TGCAGCGTCCGACATGGGGAGACCCAGTACTTC. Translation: CSVRHGETQYF. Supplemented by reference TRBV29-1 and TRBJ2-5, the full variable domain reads SAVISQKPSRDICQRGTSLTIQCQVDSQVTMMFWYRQQPGQSLTLIATANQGSEATYESGFVIDKFPISRPNLTFSTLTVSNMSPEDSSIYLCSVRHGETQYFGPGTRLLVL.

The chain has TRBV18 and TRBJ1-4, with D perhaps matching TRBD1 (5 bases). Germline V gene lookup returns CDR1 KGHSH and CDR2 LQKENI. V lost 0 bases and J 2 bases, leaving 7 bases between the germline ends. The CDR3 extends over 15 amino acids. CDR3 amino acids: CASSPPGHTNEKLFF. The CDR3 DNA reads TGTGCCAGCTCACCACCGGGGCATACTAATGAAAAACTGTTTTTT.

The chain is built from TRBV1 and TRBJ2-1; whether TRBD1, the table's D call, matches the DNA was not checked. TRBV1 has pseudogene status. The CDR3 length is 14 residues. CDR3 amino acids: CTSSQDTPSNEQFF. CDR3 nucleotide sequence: TGCACCAGCAGCCAAGATACGCCCAGCAATGAGCAGTTCTTC.

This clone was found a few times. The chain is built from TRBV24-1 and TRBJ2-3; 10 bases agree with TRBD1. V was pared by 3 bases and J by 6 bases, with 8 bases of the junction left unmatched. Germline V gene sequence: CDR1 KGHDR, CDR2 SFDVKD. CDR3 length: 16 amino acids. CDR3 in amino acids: CATSDPRDRGGDTQYF. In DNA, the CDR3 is TGTGCCACCAGTGATCCCCGGGACAGGGGTGGGGATACGCAGTATTTT.

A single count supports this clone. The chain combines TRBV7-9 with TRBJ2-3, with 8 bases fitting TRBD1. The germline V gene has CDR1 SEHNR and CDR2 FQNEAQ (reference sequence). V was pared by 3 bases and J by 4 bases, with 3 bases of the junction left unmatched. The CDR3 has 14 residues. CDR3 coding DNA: TGTGCCAGCAGCTTTGGACAGGGCCCAGATACGCAGTATTTT. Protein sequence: CASSFGQGPDTQYF.

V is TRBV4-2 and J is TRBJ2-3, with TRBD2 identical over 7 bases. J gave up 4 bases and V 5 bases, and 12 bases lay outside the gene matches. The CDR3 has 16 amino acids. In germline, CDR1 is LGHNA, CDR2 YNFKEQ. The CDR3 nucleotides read TGTGCCAGCAGCTCCGGCGGACTAGTTGAAGCAGATACGCAGTATTTT. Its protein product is CASSSGGLVEADTQYF.

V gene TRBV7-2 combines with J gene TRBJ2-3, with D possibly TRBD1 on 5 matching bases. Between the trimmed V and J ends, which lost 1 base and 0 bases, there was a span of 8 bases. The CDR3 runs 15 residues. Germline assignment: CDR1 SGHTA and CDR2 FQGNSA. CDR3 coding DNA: TGTGCCAGCAGCTTAGGGACATATAGCACAGATACGCAGTATTTT. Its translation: CASSLGTYSTDTQYF.

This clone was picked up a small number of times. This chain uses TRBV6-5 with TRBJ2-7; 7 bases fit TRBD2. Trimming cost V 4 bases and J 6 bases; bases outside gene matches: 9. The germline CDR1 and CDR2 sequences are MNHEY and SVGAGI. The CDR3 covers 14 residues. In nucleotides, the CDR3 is TGTGCCAGCAGTTCTTCAGCGGGACTTGGCGAGCAGTACTTC. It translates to CASSSSAGLGEQYF.

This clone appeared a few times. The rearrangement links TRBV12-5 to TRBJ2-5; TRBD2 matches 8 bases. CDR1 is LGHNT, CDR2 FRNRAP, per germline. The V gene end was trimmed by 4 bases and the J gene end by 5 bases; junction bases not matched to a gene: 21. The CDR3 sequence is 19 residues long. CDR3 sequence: CASGSPTRDCAGGGETQYF. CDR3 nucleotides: TGTGCTAGTGGTTCACCGACCAGGGACTGCGCGGGAGGAGGGGAGACCCAGTACTTC. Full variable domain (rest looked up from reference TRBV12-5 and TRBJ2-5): DARVTQTPRHKVTEMGQEVTMRCQPILGHNTVFWYRQTMMQGLELLAYFRNRAPLDDSGMPKDRFSAEMPDATLATLKIQPSEPRDSAVYFCASGSPTRDCAGGGETQYFGPGTRLLVL.

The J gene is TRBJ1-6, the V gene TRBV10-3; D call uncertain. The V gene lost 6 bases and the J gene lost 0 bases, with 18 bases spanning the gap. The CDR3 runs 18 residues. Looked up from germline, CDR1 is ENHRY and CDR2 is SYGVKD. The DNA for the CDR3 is TGTGCCATCAGGGCCGGGCGGGGATTAAGCTCCTATAATTCACCCCTCCACTTT. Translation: CAIRAGRGLSSYNSPLHF.

The CDR3 sequence is CASSQATGTSSYEQYF. CDR3 bases: TGTGCCAGCAGCCAAGCCACCGGGACTAGCTCCTACGAGCAGTACTTC. This chain uses TRBV4-2 with TRBJ2-7, with 8 bases matching TRBD2. The V gene end was trimmed by 1 base and the J gene end by 0 bases; junction bases not matched to a gene: 5. The CDR3 has 16 residues. CDR1 and CDR2 (germline): LGHNA, YNFKEQ.

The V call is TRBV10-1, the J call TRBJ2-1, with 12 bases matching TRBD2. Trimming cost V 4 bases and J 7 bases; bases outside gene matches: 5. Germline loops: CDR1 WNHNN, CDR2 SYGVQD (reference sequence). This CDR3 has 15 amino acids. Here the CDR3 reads CASSVSLAGGNEQFF. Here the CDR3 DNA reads TGCGCCAGCAGTGTCTCGCTAGCGGGAGGGAATGAGCAGTTCTTC.

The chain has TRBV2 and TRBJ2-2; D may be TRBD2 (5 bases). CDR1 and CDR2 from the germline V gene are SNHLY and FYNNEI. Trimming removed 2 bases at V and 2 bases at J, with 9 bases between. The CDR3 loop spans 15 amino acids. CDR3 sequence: CASSEWRANTGELFF. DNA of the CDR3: TGTGCCAGCAGTGAATGGCGGGCTAACACCGGGGAGCTGTTTTTT.

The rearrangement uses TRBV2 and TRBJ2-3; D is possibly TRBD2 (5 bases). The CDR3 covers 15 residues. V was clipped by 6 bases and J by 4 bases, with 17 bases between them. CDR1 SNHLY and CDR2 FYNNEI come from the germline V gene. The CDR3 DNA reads TGTGCCAGCAGGGGTGGGAGTAATTCGGCAGATACGCAGTATTTT. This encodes CASRGGSNSADTQYF.

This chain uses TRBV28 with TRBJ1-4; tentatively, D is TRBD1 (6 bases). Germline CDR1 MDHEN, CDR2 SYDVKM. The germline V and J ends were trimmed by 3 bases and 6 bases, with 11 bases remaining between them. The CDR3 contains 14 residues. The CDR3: CASSFEGVDEKLFF. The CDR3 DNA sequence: TGTGCCAGCAGTTTTGAGGGGGTGGATGAAAAACTGTTTTTT.

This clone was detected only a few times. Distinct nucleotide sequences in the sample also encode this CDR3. The CDR3 DNA is TGTGCCAGTAGTGGACAGGGCGGAAATCAGCCCCAGCATTTT. Residues: CASSGQGGNQPQHF. The rearrangement links TRBV19 to TRBJ1-5; 8 bases agree with TRBD1. V trimming: 5 bases; J trimming: 4 bases; junction bases outside the gene matches: 4. This CDR3 is built from 14 residues. Germline CDR1 LNHDA, CDR2 SQIVND (reference sequence).

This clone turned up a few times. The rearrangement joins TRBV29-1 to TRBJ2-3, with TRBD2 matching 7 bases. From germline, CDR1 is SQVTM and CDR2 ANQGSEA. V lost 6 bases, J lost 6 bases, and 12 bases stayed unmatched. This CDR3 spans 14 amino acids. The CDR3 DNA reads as TGCAGCGTGTCAACCGGACTAGTCGCGGATACGCAGTATTTT. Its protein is CSVSTGLVADTQYF.

CDR3 loop: CASSLWKEGTDTQYF. The CDR3, as DNA: TGTGCCAGCAGTTTATGGAAGGAGGGCACAGATACGCAGTATTTT. The chain has TRBV28 and TRBJ2-3, with TRBD2 as a possible D gene (5 bases). The germline V gene has CDR1 MDHEN and CDR2 SYDVKM. This CDR3 spans 15 amino acids. V was cut by 0 bases and J by 1 base, with 8 bases left in between. Full variable domain (missing parts from reference TRBV28 and TRBJ2-3): DVKVTQSSRYLVKRTGEKVFLECVQDMDHENMFWYRQDPGLGLRLIYFSYDVKMKEKGDIPEGYSVSREKKERFSLILESASTNQTSMYLCASSLWKEGTDTQYFGPGTRLTVL.

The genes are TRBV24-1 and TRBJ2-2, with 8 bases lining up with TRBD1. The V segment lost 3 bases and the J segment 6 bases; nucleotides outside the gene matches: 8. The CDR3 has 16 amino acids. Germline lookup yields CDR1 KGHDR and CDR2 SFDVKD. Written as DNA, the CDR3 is TGTGCCACCAGTGATCCCTGGACAGGGCGGCCCGGGGAGCTGTTTTTT. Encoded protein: CATSDPWTGRPGELFF.

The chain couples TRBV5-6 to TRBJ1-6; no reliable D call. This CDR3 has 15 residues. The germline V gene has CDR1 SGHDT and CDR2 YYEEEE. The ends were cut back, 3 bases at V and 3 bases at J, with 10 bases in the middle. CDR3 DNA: TGTGCCAGCAGCTCCTGGGCCCTCTATAATTCACCCCTCCACTTT. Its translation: CASSSWALYNSPLHF.

CDR3 amino acids: CASSSDSASYEQYF. The DNA of the CDR3 is TGTGCCAGCAGCTCGGACAGCGCCTCCTACGAGCAGTACTTC. The gene calls are TRBV7-8 and TRBJ2-7; weak D call: TRBD1 (6 bases). Germline CDR1 is SGHVS and CDR2 is FQNEAQ. The length of the CDR3 is 14 residues. Trimming shortened V by 4 bases and J by 0 bases, and 10 bases separated the two germline ends.

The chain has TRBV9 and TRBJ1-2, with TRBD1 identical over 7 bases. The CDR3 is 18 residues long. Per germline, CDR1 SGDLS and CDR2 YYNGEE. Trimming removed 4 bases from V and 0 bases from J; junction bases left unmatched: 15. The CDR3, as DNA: TGTGCCAGCAGCACCTTACCCTCGGGACAGCCTTCTAACTATGGCTACACCTTC. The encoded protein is CASSTLPSGQPSNYGYTF.

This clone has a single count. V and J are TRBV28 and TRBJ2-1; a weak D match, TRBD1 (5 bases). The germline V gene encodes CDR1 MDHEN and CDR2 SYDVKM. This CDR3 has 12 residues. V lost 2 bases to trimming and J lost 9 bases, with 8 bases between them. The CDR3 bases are TGTGCCAGCAGTTTAAGGGGCCGTGAGCAGTTCTTC. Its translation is CASSLRGREQFF.